This is a list of T cell receptor beta chains from one sample in a study of blood T cell repertoires in COVID-19. Assay used: immunoSEQ multiplex PCR; TCRdb lists only in-frame clones, some missing. This sample has just under 50,000 clones, with more than 70% found just once. The sequencing sample was made of peripheral blood. Every receptor here comes from a human donor in a cohort sampled during active COVID-19. Both conserved end residues are part of each CDR3. The D gene is left open where the match is weak. Clone sizes are given selectively: once, few, many, or a class where the clone is expanded.

>TRBD2|TRBJ2-3|TRBV7-9|few
TGTGCCAGCAGCTTGGTGGCGGGGGGTAACACAGATACGCAGTATTTT
CASSLVAGGNTDTQYF
>TRBD2|TRBJ2-5|TRBV10-3|.
TGTGCCATCAGTCAAAGCACCGGGACTAGCGGGAGGGAGACCCAGTACTTC
CAISQSTGTSGRETQYF
>.|TRBJ1-6|TRBV9|.
TGTGCCAGCAGCGTAGACGTCTCCGGAGACCCCTCAAGTTCACCCCTCCACTTT
CASSVDVSGDPSSSPLHF
>TRBD1|TRBJ2-5|TRBV5-6|few
TGTGCCAGCAGCTCCGGACAGGTCGGAAAGACCCAGTACTTC
CASSSGQVGKTQYF
>.|TRBJ2-1|TRBV6-2/TRBV6-3|.
TGTGCCAGCAGTTACGGAAGGGGCTCCTACAATGAGCAGTTCTTC
CASSYGRGSYNEQFF
>TRBD1|TRBJ1-5|TRBV2|.
TGTGCCAGCAGTGATGTGGACAGGGAGGGTCAGCCCCAGCATTTT
CASSDVDREGQPQHF
>.|TRBJ2-7|TRBV5-4|.
TGTGCCAGCAGCTTGGGGGCTCCCTACGAGCAGTACTTC
CASSLGAPYEQYF
>.|TRBJ1-5|TRBV30|.
TGTGCCTGGAGTGTACCGGGCCCACAAGGGGATCAGCCCCAGCATTTT
CAWSVPGPQGDQPQHF
>.|TRBJ2-3|TRBV24-1|once
TGTGCCACCAGTGACCCCAGGGGAGTCACAGATACGCAGTATTTT
CATSDPRGVTDTQYF
>TRBD2|TRBJ2-3|TRBV3-1/TRBV3-2|.
TGTGCCAGCAGCCGGACTAGCGAAGATACGCAGTATTTT
CASSRTSEDTQYF
>.|TRBJ1-5|TRBV7-2|.
TGTGCCAGCAGCTTGGCAGGGATTAGCAATCAGCCCCAGCATTTT
CASSLAGISNQPQHF
>.|TRBJ1-5|TRBV3-1/TRBV3-2|.
TGTGCCAGCGGGCCCCTGGGGCATCAGCCCCAGCATTTT
CASGPLGHQPQHF